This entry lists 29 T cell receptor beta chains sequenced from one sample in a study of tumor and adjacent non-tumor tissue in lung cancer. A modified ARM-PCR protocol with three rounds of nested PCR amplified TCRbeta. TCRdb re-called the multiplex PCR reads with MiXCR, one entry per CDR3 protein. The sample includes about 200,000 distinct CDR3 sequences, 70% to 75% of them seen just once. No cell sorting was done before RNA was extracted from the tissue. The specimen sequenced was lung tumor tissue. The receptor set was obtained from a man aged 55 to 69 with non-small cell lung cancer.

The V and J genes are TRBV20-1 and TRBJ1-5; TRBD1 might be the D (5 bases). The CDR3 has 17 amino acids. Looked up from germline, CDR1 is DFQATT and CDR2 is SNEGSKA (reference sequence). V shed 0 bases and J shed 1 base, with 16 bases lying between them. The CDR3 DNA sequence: TGCAGTGCTAGAGATCAGGGTGTGGCTTTGAGCAATCAGCCCCAGCATTTT. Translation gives CSARDQGVALSNQPQHF.

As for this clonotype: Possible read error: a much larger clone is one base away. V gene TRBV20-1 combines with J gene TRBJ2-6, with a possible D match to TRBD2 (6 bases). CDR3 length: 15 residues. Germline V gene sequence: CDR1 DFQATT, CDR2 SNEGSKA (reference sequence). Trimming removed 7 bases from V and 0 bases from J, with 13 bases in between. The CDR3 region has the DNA TGCAGTGATAGGCGGGGCGGCTCTGGGGCCAACGTCCTGACTTTC. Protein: CSDRRGGSGANVLTF.

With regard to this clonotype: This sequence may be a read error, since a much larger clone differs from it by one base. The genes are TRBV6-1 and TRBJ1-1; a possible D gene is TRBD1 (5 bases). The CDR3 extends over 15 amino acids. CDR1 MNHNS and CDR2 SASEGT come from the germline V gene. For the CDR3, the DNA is TGTGCCAGCAGTGAATGGGGGGTCAGAAACACTAAAGCTTTCTTT. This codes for CASSEWGVRNTKAFF.

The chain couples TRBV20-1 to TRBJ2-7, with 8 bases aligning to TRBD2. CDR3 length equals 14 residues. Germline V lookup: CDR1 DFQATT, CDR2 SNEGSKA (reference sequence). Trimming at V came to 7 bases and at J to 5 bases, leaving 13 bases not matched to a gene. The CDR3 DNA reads TGCAGTGTCAAAGAGGGCGGGAGGAACAACGAGCAGTACTTC. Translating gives CSVKEGGRNNEQYF.

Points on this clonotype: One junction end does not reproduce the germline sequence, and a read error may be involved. The DNA of the CDR3 is TGCAGTACTAGGGGGACTAGCGGGAGCTCCTACGTGCAGTACTTC. This translates into CSTRGTSGSSYVQYF. The chain uses TRBV20-1 and TRBJ2-7; 14 nucleotides match TRBD2. Germline loops: CDR1 DFQATT, CDR2 SNEGSKA (reference sequence). The CDR3 covers 15 residues.

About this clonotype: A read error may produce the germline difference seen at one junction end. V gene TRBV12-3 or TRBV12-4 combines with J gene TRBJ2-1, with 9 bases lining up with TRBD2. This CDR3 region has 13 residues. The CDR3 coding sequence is TGCGCCAGAACCGTAGCGGGAGTGGATGAGCAGTTCTTC. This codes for CARTVAGVDEQFF.

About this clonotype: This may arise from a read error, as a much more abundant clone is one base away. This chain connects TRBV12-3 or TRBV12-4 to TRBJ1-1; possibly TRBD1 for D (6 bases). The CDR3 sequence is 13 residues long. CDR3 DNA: TGTGCCAACAGTTTCAGGGGAAAGACTGAAGCTTTCTTT. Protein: CANSFRGKTEAFF.

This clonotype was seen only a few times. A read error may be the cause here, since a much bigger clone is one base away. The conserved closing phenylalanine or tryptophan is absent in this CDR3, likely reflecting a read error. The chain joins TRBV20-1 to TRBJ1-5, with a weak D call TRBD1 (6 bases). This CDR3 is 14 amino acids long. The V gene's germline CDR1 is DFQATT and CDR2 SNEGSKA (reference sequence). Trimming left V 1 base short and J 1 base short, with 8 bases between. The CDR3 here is CSARVGGSNQPQHL. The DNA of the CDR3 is TGCAGTGCTAGAGTAGGGGGGAGCAATCAGCCCCAGCATCTT.

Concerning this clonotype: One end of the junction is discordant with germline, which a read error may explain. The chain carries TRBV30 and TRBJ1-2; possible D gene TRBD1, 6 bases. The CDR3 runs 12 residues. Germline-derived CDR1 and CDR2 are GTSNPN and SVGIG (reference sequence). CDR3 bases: TGTGCCTGGATCAAATCCTTCGGGGGCTACACTTTC. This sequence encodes CAWIKSFGGYTF.

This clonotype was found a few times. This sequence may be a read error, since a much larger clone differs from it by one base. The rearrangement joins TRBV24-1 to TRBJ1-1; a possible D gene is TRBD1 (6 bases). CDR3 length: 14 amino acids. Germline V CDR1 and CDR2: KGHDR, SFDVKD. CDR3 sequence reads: CATSDYQGNTEVFF. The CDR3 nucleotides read TGTGCCACCAGTGATTACCAGGGGAACACTGAAGTTTTCTTT.

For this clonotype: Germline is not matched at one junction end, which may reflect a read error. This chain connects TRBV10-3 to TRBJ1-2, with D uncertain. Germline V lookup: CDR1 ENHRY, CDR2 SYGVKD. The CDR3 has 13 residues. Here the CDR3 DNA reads TGTGCCATCAGTGAGTCTGGGAACTATGGCTACACTTTC. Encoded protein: CAISESGNYGYTF.

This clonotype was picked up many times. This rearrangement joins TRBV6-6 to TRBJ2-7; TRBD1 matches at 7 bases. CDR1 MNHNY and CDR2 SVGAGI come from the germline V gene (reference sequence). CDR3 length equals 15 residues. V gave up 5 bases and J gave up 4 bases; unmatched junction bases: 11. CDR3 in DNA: TGTGCCAGCAGTCCTCGACAGGGAAGTTCTTACGAGCAGTACTTC. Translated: CASSPRQGSSYEQYF.

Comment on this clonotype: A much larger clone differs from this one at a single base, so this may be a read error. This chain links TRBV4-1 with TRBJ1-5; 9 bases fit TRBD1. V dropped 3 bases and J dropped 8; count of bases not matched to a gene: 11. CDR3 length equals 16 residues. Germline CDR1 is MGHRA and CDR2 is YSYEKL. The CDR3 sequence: CASSQPPGQGNEPQHF. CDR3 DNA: TGCGCCAGCAGCCAGCCGCCGGGACAGGGTAATGAGCCCCAGCATTTT.

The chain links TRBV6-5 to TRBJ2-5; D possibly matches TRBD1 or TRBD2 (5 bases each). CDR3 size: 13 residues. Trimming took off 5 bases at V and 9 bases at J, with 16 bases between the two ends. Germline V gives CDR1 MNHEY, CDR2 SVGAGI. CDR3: CASSDTGTGAQYF. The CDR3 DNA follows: TGTGCCAGCAGTGATACCGGGACCGGGGCCCAGTACTTC.

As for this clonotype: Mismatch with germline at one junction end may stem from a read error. The DNA for the CDR3 is TGTGCTAGCAACTCAACCCTGGGCGATGAGCAGTTCTTC. This codes for CASNSTLGDEQFF. This chain links TRBV11-2 with TRBJ2-1; no firm D call. The CDR3 contains 13 residues. The germline V gene has CDR1 SGHAT and CDR2 FQNNGV.

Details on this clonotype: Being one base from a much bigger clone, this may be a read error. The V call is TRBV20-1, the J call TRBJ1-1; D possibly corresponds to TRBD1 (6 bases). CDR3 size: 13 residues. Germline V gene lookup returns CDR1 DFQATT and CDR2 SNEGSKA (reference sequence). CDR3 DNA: TGCAGGCGAAGTCAGGGGAATGTAACTGAAGTTTTCTTT. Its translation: CRRSQGNVTEVFF.

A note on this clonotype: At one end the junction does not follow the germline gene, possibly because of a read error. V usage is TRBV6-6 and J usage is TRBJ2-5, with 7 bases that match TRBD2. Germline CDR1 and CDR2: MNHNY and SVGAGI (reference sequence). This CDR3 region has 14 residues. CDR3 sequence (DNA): TGTGCCTGCCGCTCGGGGGGAAGGGGAGAGACTCAGTACTTC. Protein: CACRSGGRGETQYF.

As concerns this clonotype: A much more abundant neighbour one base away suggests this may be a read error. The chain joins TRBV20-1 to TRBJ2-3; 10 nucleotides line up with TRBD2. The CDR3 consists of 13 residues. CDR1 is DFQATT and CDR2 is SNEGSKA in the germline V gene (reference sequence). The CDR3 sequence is CSARLAGADMQYF. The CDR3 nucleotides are TGCAGTGCTAGACTAGCGGGAGCAGATATGCAGTATTTT.

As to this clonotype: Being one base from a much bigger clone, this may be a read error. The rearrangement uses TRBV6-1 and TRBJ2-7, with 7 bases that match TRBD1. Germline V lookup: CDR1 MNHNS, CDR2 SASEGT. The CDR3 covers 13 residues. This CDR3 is CPTLTGNRYEQYF. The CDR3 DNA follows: TGTCCCACCTTGACAGGGAACCGCTACGAGCAGTACTTC.

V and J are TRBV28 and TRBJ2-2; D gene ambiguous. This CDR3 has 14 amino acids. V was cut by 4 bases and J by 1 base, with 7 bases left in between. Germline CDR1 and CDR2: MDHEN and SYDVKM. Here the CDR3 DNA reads TGTGCCAGCAGTTCGCCGGGGAACACCGGGGAGCTGTTTTTT. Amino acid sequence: CASSSPGNTGELFF.

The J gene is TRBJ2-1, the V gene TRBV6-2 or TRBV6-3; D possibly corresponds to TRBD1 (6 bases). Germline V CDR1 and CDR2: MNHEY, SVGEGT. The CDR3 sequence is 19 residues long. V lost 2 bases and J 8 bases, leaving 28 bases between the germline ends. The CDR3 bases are TGTGCCAGCAGTTACCCTACAGGGATGGTAGTGGGAAGAGGGCATGAGCAGTTCTTC. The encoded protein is CASSYPTGMVVGRGHEQFF.

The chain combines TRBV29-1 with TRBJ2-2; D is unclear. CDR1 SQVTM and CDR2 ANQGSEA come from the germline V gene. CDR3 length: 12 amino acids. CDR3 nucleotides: TGCGACGTTCAGACTGCCAGCGGGGAGCTGTTTTTT. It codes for CDVQTASGELFF.

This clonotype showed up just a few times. CDR3 DNA sequence: TGCAGTGCTCCCCCTCGGGGACAGGGAGGTAGGGTCGGCAATGAGCAGTTCTTC. It encodes CSAPPRGQGGRVGNEQFF. The genes are TRBV20-1 and TRBJ2-1; 9 nucleotides line up with TRBD1. With V trimmed by 5 bases and J by 6 bases, 20 bases remained unmatched. This CDR3 comprises 18 residues. In germline, CDR1 is DFQATT, CDR2 SNEGSKA (reference sequence).

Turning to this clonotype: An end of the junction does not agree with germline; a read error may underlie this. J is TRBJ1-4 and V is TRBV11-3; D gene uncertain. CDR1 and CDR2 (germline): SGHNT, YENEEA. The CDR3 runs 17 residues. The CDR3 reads CVSRSEKSKKDNEKLFF. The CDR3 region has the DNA TGTGTCAGCAGGTCGGAAAAGTCTAAGAAGGATAATGAAAAACTGTTTTTT.

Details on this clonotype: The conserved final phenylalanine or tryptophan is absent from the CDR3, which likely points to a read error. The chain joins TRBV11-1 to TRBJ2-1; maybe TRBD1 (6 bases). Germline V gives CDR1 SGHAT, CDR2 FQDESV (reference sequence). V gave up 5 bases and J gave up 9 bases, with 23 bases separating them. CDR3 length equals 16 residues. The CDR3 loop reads CASSQSGTHLQGEQFV. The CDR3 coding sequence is TGTGCCAGCAGCCAGAGTGGGACACACTTACAGGGTGAGCAGTTCGTC.

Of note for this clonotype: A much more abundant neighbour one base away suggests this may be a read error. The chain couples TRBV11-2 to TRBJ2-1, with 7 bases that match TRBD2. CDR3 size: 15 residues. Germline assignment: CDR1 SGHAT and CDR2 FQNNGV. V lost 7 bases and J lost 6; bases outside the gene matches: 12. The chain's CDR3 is CASNHYAGAANEQFF. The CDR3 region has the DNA TGTGCCAGCAACCACTACGCGGGAGCGGCCAATGAGCAGTTCTTC. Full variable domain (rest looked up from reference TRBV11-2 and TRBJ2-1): EAGVAQSPRYKIIEKRQSVAFWCNPISGHATLYWYQQILGQGPKLLIQFQNNGVVDDSQLPKDRFSAERLKGVDSTLKIQPAKLEDSAVYLCASNHYAGAANEQFFGPGTRLTVL.

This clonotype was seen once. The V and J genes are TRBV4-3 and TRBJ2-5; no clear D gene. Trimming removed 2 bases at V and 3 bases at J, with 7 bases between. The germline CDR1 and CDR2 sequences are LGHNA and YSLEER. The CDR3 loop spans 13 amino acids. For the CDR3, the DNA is TGCGCCAGCAGCCAAACCAGTGAAGAGACCCAGTACTTC. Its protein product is CASSQTSEETQYF.

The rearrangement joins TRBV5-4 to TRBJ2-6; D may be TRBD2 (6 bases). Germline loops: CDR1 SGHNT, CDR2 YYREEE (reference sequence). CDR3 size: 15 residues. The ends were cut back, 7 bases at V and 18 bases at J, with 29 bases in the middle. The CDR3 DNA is TGTGCCAGCCGAGGGGACTTCCCTGGGGCCAACGTCACGACTTTC. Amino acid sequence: CASRGDFPGANVTTF.

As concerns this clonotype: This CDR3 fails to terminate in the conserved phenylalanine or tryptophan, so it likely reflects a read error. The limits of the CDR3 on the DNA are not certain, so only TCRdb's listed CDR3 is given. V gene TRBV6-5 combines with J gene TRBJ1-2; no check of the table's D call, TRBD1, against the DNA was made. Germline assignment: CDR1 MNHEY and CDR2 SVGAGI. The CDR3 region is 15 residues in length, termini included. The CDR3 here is CASSYSGTDFRGYIL.